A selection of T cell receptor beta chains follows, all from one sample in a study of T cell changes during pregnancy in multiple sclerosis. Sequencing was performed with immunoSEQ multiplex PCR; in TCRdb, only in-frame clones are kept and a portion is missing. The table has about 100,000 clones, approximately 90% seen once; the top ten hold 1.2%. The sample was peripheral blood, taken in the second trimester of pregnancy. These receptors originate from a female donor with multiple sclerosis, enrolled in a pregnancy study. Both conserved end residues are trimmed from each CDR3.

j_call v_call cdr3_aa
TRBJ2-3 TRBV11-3 ASSLDPGADTQY
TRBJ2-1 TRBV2 ASSEIDSGEEQF
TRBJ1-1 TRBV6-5 ASSYFRVGTEAF
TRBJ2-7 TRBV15 ATASRSGFGYEQY
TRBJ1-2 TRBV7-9 ASSSPEGLYGYT
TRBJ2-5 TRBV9 ASSVGLDAVGPQY
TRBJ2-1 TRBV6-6 ASSYSASGDNEQF
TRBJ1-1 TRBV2 ASSAGGPEAF
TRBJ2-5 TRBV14 ASSRRTARKETQY
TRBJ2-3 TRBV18 ASSSQTGKTDTQY
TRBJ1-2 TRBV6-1 ASSHTGTDYGYT
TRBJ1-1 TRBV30 AWSVTGRTEAF
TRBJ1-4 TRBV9 ASSVATGYNEKLF
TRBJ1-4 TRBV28 ASSATEKLF
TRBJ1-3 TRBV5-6 ASSGTGAGNTIY
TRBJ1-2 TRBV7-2 ASSQGQDYGYT
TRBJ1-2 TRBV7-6 ASSLNPDIYGYT
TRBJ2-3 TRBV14 ASSQEGAGDTQY
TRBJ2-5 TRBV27 ASTFSSRGGETQY
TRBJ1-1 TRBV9 ASSATGQGLAEAF
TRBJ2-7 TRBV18 ASSPLFRGRESYEQY
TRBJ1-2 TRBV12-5 ASGQDRDYGYT
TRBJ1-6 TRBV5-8 ASSALTGSYNSPLH
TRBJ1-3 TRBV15 ATSRGQGAGNTIY
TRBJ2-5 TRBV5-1 ASTSGAFWAQETQY
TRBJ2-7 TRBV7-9 ASSLAEGRNEQY
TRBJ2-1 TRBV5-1 ASSIQSQSSYNEQF
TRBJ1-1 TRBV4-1 ASSQEGTGITEAF
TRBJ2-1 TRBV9 ASSVGHLSYNEQF
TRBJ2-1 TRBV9 ASSARSDPNEQF
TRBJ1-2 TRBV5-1 ASSSGDNYGYT
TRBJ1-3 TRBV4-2 ASSQEGAAGNTIY
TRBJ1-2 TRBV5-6 ASNPLGTGYGYT
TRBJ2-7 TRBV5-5 ASSLGHTNSYEQY
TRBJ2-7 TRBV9 ASSEAGAPYEQY
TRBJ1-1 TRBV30 AWSRRGPAF
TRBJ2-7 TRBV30 AWSSGQTVY
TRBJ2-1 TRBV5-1 ASSFSRLAGGREQF
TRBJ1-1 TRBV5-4 ASSLEGARNTEAF
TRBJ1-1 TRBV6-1 ASSGQGVGMGTEAF